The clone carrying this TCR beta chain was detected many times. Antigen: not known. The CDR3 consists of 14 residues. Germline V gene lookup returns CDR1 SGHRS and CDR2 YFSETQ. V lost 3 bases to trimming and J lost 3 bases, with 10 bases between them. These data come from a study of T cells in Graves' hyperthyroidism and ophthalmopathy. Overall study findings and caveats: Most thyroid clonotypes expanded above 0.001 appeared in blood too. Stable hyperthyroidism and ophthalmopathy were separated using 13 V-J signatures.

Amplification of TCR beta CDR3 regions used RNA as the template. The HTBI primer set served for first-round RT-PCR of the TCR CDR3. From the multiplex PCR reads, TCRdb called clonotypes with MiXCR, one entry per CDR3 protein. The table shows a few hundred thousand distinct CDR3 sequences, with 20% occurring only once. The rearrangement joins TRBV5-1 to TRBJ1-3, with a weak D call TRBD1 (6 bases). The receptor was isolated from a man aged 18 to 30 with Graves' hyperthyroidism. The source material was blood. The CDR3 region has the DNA TGCGCCAGCAGCTCCTCGGACAGTGGAAACACCATATATTTT. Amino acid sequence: CASSSSDSGNTIYF.